This TCR beta chain stems from a study of blood T cell repertoires in COVID-19. With 5 bases clipped from V and 6 bases from J, the junction kept 7 bases outside the gene matches. Germline lookup yields CDR1 LNHDA and CDR2 SQIVND (reference sequence). This CDR3 is 14 amino acids long. The sample holds one count of this clone. The assay was immunoSEQ multiplex PCR, and TCRdb's table has in-frame clones only and misses some. The sample consists of about 420,000 clones, about 87% of them appearing once. The V and J genes are TRBV19 and TRBJ1-2; 9 bases agree with TRBD1. Input material: peripheral blood. The sequence came from a man aged 18 to 30 with COVID-19, enrolled during active disease. DNA for the CDR3: TGTGCCAGTAGTCCTAACAGGGGGCCCAATGGCTACACCTTC. Amino acid sequence: CASSPNRGPNGYTF. The variable domain in full, completed from reference TRBV19 and TRBJ1-2, reads DGGITQSPKYLFRKEGQNVTLSCEQNLNHDAMYWYRQDPGQGLRLIYYSQIVNDFQKGDIAEGYSVSREKKESFPLTVTSAQKNPTAFYLCASSPNRGPNGYTFGSGTRLTVV.